This entry features one T cell receptor (beta chain) sequence. MiXCR, run by TCRdb on the 5' RACE reads, gives a single entry per CDR3 protein. The table records hundreds of thousands of distinct CDR3 sequences, 8.6% of them present only once. The data stem from a study of identical twins. These same data were also listed under a study on yellow fever vaccine responses in identical twins.

The sample comprised PBMCs. The source is a woman aged 18-29 years in good health.

The CDR3 loop is CSVYEGANYGYTF. In nucleotides, the CDR3 is TGCAGCGTTTACGAGGGCGCGAACTATGGCTACACCTTC. The J gene is TRBJ1-2, the V gene TRBV29-1; no reliable D call. The CDR3 runs to 13 residues. CDR1 and CDR2 from the germline V gene are SQVTM and ANQGSEA. Trimming took 5 bases from V and 2 from J, leaving 12 bases between them.